This T cell receptor (beta chain) was sequenced during a study of cytomegalovirus exposure and HLA in healthy donors. Study-level points and caveats: Associated with cytomegalovirus, according to the listing, were some 180 TCR beta chains. Cytomegalovirus status was reportedly diagnosed by the classifier with high specificity and sensitivity. Most CMV-associated TCR beta chains appeared HLA-restricted in a later analysis.

V lost 3 bases, J lost 1 base, and 15 bases lay in between. CDR3 length: 16 amino acids. The germline CDR1 and CDR2 sequences are MNHEY and SVGAGI. A multiplex PCR was run with 60 Vbeta primers and 13 Jbeta primers. Only in-frame clones appear in the TCRdb table, and some are missing; sequencing was by immunoSEQ multiplex PCR. The table has around 63,000 clones, roughly 73% seen once. A word on this clone: Its specificity is unknown.

The chain uses TRBV6-5 and TRBJ2-5; D is possibly TRBD2 (6 bases). The TCR was taken from a man aged 35 to 55 in good health and CMV-seronegative. Sequenced material: PBMCs. The CDR3 loop is CASSYRRRGSQETQYF. The DNA for the CDR3 is TGTGCCAGCAGTTATCGGCGGAGGGGCTCCCAAGAGACCCAGTACTTC.